Listed below are T cell receptor beta chains from one sample, sequenced in a study of response to subunit inactivated influenza vaccine. MiXCR, applied by TCRdb to the RT-PCR reads, yields one record per CDR3 protein. This sample has 550,000 to 650,000 distinct CDR3 sequences, with 12% found just once. The sample consisted of PBMCs from blood, taken on the day of vaccination. Receptors originate from a man aged 50 to 59 who received an inactivated influenza vaccine. Both conserved end residues are part of each CDR3. The D gene is left open where the match is weak. Not every row has a clone size; where given, it reads once, few, many or a size class.

J: TRBJ2-7; size: few; V: TRBV7-2; D: .; CDR3: CASSLASSRGLYEQYF; DNA: TGTGCCAGCAGCTTAGCGTCGTCAAGGGGCCTCTACGAGCAGTACTTC
J: TRBJ2-3; size: .; V: TRBV10-3; D: .; CDR3: CASVGSGDGTDTQYF; DNA: TGTGCCTCAGTAGGGTCGGGAGACGGCACAGATACGCAGTATTTT
J: TRBJ1-1; size: many; V: TRBV10-3; D: .; CDR3: CASGLTEKNTEAFF; DNA: TGTGCCAGCGGGCTGACAGAGAAGAACACTGAAGCTTTCTTT
J: TRBJ2-5; size: many; V: TRBV10-3; D: TRBD2; CDR3: CASGGSSETQYF; DNA: TGTGCCAGCGGGGGGAGTTCAGAGACCCAGTACTTC
J: TRBJ2-7; size: many; V: TRBV5-1; D: .; CDR3: CASSFDQTGEQYF; DNA: TGCGCCAGCAGCTTTGACCAGACGGGGGAGCAGTACTTC
J: TRBJ2-5; size: few; V: TRBV5-4; D: TRBD2; CDR3: CASSTGTSGMGVETQYF; DNA: TGTGCCAGCAGCACCGGGACTAGCGGGATGGGGGTAGAGACCCAGTACTTC
J: TRBJ1-5; size: few; V: TRBV11-2; D: TRBD1; CDR3: CASSLDRGGSQPQHF; DNA: TGTGCCAGCAGCTTAGATCGAGGGGGCAGTCAGCCCCAGCATTTT
J: TRBJ2-1; size: few; V: TRBV6-5; D: .; CDR3: CASSYRGSGSYNEQFF; DNA: TGTGCCAGCAGTTACAGGGGTTCGGGCTCCTACAATGAGCAGTTCTTC
J: TRBJ2-7; size: many; V: TRBV6-1; D: .; CDR3: CASSRDTVSYEQYF; DNA: TGTGCCAGCAGTCGGGACACCGTTTCCTACGAGCAGTACTTC
J: TRBJ2-1; size: .; V: TRBV29-1; D: .; CDR3: CSVVFDRPHEQFF; DNA: TGCAGCGTTGTCTTTGACCGACCCCATGAGCAGTTCTTC
J: TRBJ2-3; size: .; V: TRBV7-9; D: .; CDR3: CASSLGSPRSTDTQYF; DNA: TGTGCCAGCAGCTTAGGGAGCCCAAGGTCTACAGATACGCAGTATTTT
J: TRBJ1-2; size: few; V: TRBV6-2/TRBV6-3; D: .; CDR3: CASSSRPYYGYTF; DNA: TGTGCCAGCAGTTCAAGGCCCTACTATGGCTACACCTTC
J: TRBJ2-2; size: many; V: TRBV29-1; D: .; CDR3: CSVEEGRELFF; DNA: TGCAGCGTTGAAGAAGGGAGGGAGCTGTTTTTT
J: TRBJ2-5; size: many; V: TRBV20-1; D: .; CDR3: CSARDAQGAETQYF; DNA: TGCAGTGCTAGAGATGCTCAGGGTGCAGAGACCCAGTACTTC
J: TRBJ2-1; size: few; V: TRBV28; D: .; CDR3: CASSRRMAYNEQFF; DNA: TGTGCCAGCAGTCGGCGGATGGCATACAATGAGCAGTTCTTC
J: TRBJ2-6; size: few; V: TRBV12-5; D: .; CDR3: CASGVSGANVLTF; DNA: TGTGCTAGTGGCGTATCTGGGGCCAACGTCCTGACTTTC
J: TRBJ2-3; size: many; V: TRBV5-1; D: TRBD2; CDR3: CASSIGSGVTDTQYF; DNA: TGCGCCAGCAGCATTGGTAGCGGGGTAACAGATACGCAGTATTTT
J: TRBJ2-3; size: once; V: TRBV4-2; D: TRBD2; CDR3: CASSQVAGSPDTQYF; DNA: TGTGCCAGCAGCCAAGTAGCGGGATCCCCAGATACGCAGTATTTT
J: TRBJ1-6; size: few; V: TRBV7-2; D: TRBD1; CDR3: CASSSRQGDSPLHF; DNA: TGTGCCAGCAGCTCTAGACAGGGGGATTCACCCCTCCACTTT
J: TRBJ2-2; size: .; V: TRBV7-8; D: .; CDR3: CASSLARLPNTGELFF; DNA: TGTGCCAGCAGCTTAGCACGCCTACCGAACACCGGGGAGCTGTTTTTT
J: TRBJ2-1; size: many; V: TRBV5-1; D: .; CDR3: CASSLESYNEQFF; DNA: TGTGCCAGCAGTTTGGAGTCCTACAATGAGCAGTTCTTC
J: TRBJ2-7; size: few; V: TRBV10-3; D: TRBD1; CDR3: CAISEPRTGYEQYF; DNA: TGTGCCATCAGTGAGCCCCGGACAGGGTACGAGCAGTACTTC
J: TRBJ1-2; size: .; V: TRBV7-2; D: .; CDR3: CASTPDRRDYGYTF; DNA: TGTGCCAGCACTCCAGACAGACGAGACTATGGCTACACCTTC
J: TRBJ2-7; size: few; V: TRBV20-1; D: .; CDR3: CSARSEQGETYEQYF; DNA: TGCAGTGCTAGATCGGAGCAGGGTGAAACCTACGAGCAGTACTTC
J: TRBJ2-5; size: .; V: TRBV7-6; D: .; CDR3: CASSLALLADQETQYF; DNA: TGTGCCAGCAGCTTAGCCTTGTTAGCGGACCAAGAGACCCAGTACTTC
J: TRBJ1-4; size: few; V: TRBV3-1; D: .; CDR3: CASSRAGTTLSEKLFF; DNA: TGTGCCAGCAGCAGGGCCGGGACAACTTTAAGTGAAAAACTGTTTTTT
J: TRBJ2-7; size: .; V: TRBV20-1; D: TRBD1; CDR3: CSASQGARTYEQYF; DNA: TGCAGTGCTAGCCAGGGGGCACGGACCTACGAGCAGTACTTC
J: TRBJ2-5; size: .; V: TRBV7-2; D: .; CDR3: CASSGRNQETQYF; DNA: TGTGCCAGCAGCGGACGGAACCAAGAGACCCAGTACTTC
J: TRBJ1-2; size: many; V: TRBV5-1; D: .; CDR3: CASSLAGEGGYTF; DNA: TGCGCCAGCAGCCTTGCCGGGGAAGGAGGCTACACCTTC
J: TRBJ2-7; size: few; V: TRBV7-2; D: .; CDR3: CASSYSPGRSREQYF; DNA: TGTGCCAGCAGCTATTCCCCAGGGAGATCACGGGAGCAGTACTTC
J: TRBJ2-1; size: .; V: TRBV7-3; D: .; CDR3: CASSPAGREQFF; DNA: TGTGCCAGCAGCCCCGCGGGGCGTGAGCAGTTCTTC